One and the same sample provided the 23 T cell receptor beta chains below, sequenced in a study of cytomegalovirus exposure and HLA in healthy donors. The PCR made use of 60 Vbeta and 13 Jbeta primers. Assay used: immunoSEQ multiplex PCR; TCRdb lists only in-frame clones, some missing. The table lists approximately 130,000 clones, around 73% of them singletons, with 1.2% in the top ten. Sequenced material: PBMCs. These receptors were collected from a man in his fifties in good health and CMV-seronegative.

The chain recombines TRBV7-8 with TRBJ2-7; TRBD2 aligns across 7 bases. Per germline, CDR1 SGHVS and CDR2 FQNEAQ. The J segment lost 0 bases and the V segment lost 1 base, leaving 0 bases of the junction unmatched. The CDR3 covers 14 residues. The CDR3, as DNA: TGTGCCAGCAGCTTAGGGGAGGGCTCCTACGAGCAGTACTTC. The encoded protein is CASSLGEGSYEQYF.

A single count supports this clone. The V and J genes are TRBV29-1 and TRBJ1-1, with D possibly TRBD1 on 5 matching bases. V was shortened by 4 bases and J by 3 bases, with 12 bases between the two germline ends. This CDR3 region has 13 residues. Germline V CDR1 and CDR2: SQVTM, ANQGSEA. CDR3 in amino acids: CSVAPAGYTEAFF. The CDR3 DNA is TGCAGCGTTGCGCCGGCAGGGTACACTGAAGCTTTCTTT.

The chain has TRBV5-4 and TRBJ1-1; tentative D call: TRBD1 (6 bases). CDR3 length equals 15 residues. The V end was cut by 0 bases, the J end by 1 base, with 10 bases between. Per germline, CDR1 SGHNT and CDR2 YYREEE (reference sequence). The CDR3: CASSLARGANTEAFF. In nucleotides, the CDR3 is TGTGCCAGCAGCTTGGCCCGGGGGGCGAACACTGAAGCTTTCTTT.

There are a few counts of this clone. At the DNA level, this CDR3 is encoded by other sequences in the same sample as well. The V call is TRBV27, the J call TRBJ1-5; 9 bases align to TRBD1. V shed 2 bases and J 4 bases; nucleotides not matched to a gene: 6. Germline-derived CDR1 and CDR2 are MNHEY and SMNVEV (reference sequence). The CDR3 runs to 16 residues. The CDR3 is CASSLGTGIINQPQHF. The CDR3 DNA reads TGTGCCAGCAGTTTAGGGACAGGGATAATTAATCAGCCCCAGCATTTT.

J is TRBJ2-3 and V is TRBV2, with 7 bases lining up with TRBD1. Germline CDR1 reads SNHLY; CDR2 reads FYNNEI. The CDR3 is 15 residues long. Trimming at V came to 5 bases and at J to 1 base, leaving 6 bases not matched to a gene. For the CDR3, the DNA is TGTGCCAGCAGTAGCATAACAGGGGGCACAGATACGCAGTATTTT. Amino acid sequence: CASSSITGGTDTQYF.

This sequence joins TRBV7-6 and TRBJ1-5; 8 bases are a match to TRBD1. The length of the CDR3 is 15 residues. Trimming at V came to 5 bases and at J to 3 bases, leaving 6 bases not matched to a gene. Looked up from germline, CDR1 is SGHVS and CDR2 is FNYEAQ. CDR3 nucleotide sequence: TGTGCCAGCAGCCCCGGGACAGGTCTCAATCAGCCCCAGCATTTT. As protein: CASSPGTGLNQPQHF. The whole variable domain, filled in from reference TRBV7-6 and TRBJ1-5, reads GAGVSQSPRYKVTKRGQDVALRCDPISGHVSLYWYRQALGQGPEFLTYFNYEAQQDKSGLPNDRFSAERPEGSISTLTIQRTEQRDSAMYRCASSPGTGLNQPQHFGDGTRLSIL.

The chain uses TRBV2 and TRBJ1-5, with TRBD1 matching 10 bases. Unmatched junction bases numbered 9, after V lost 5 bases and J lost 5 bases. Germline CDR1 reads SNHLY; CDR2 reads FYNNEI. CDR3 length: 16 amino acids. The DNA of the CDR3 is TGTGCCAGCAGTCCCTGGACAGGGGGGTGGCATCAGCCCCAGCATTTT. Amino acids: CASSPWTGGWHQPQHF.

The V and J genes are TRBV4-3 and TRBJ2-3, with a tentative D call TRBD2 (6 bases). V gave up 4 bases and J gave up 4 bases, with 24 bases separating them. This CDR3 is 18 amino acids long. CDR1 and CDR2 from the germline V gene are LGHNA and YSLEER. The CDR3, as DNA: TGCGCCAGCAGCCCGCTCTCTGGGTCAGCGGGTAGCTCAGATACGCAGTATTTT. It specifies CASSPLSGSAGSSDTQYF.

The chain carries TRBV30 and TRBJ1-5, with TRBD1 identical over 11 bases. Losses at the gene ends were 6 bases for V and 5 bases for J; bases not matched to a gene: 9. This CDR3 spans 15 amino acids. Germline assignment: CDR1 GTSNPN and CDR2 SVGIG (reference sequence). Here the CDR3 reads CACSPRTGGHQPQHF. The CDR3 DNA reads TGTGCCTGTTCTCCTAGGACAGGGGGCCATCAGCCCCAGCATTTT.

The chain couples TRBV19 to TRBJ2-7; 7 bases match TRBD1. Trimming at V came to 7 bases and at J to 2 bases, leaving 8 bases not matched to a gene. This CDR3 has 14 amino acids. Germline CDR1 LNHDA, CDR2 SQIVND (reference sequence). This chain's CDR3 is CASTGRQGPYEQYF. CDR3 DNA sequence: TGTGCCAGTACCGGACGACAGGGTCCCTACGAGCAGTACTTC. The whole variable domain, filled in from reference TRBV19 and TRBJ2-7, reads DGGITQSPKYLFRKEGQNVTLSCEQNLNHDAMYWYRQDPGQGLRLIYYSQIVNDFQKGDIAEGYSVSREKKESFPLTVTSAQKNPTAFYLCASTGRQGPYEQYFGPGTRLTVT.

This clone was recorded a few times. The chain is built from TRBV28 and TRBJ2-1; D may be TRBD2 (5 bases). Between the trimmed V and J ends, which lost 6 bases and 0 bases, there was a span of 18 bases. The CDR3 is 17 amino acids. The germline CDR1 and CDR2 sequences are MDHEN and SYDVKM. The CDR3 DNA reads TGTGCCAGCAGATCTAATCTAGCTGCCAGCTCCTACAATGAGCAGTTCTTC. This encodes CASRSNLAASSYNEQFF.

The CDR3 spells CASSPSPDFSPYF. CDR3 nucleotides: TGTGCCAGCAGCCCATCGCCCGACTTTAGTCCGTACTTC. This chain links TRBV4-2 with TRBJ2-7; D is ambiguous. The CDR3 extends over 13 amino acids. V was shortened by 4 bases and J by 12 bases, with 19 bases between the two germline ends. Germline CDR1 reads LGHNA; CDR2 reads YNFKEQ.

This chain links TRBV4-1 with TRBJ2-6; possible D gene TRBD1, 5 bases. V was shortened by 4 bases and J by 1 base, with 8 bases between the two germline ends. The CDR3 covers 15 residues. Germline-derived CDR1 and CDR2 are MGHRA and YSYEKL. The CDR3 DNA follows: TGCGCCAGCAGCCGTCAGGGTTCTGGGGCCAACGTCCTGACTTTC. Encoded protein: CASSRQGSGANVLTF.

The chain is built from TRBV29-1 and TRBJ2-7; TRBD2 matches at 9 bases. CDR1 SQVTM and CDR2 ANQGSEA come from the germline V gene. V shed 7 bases, J shed 3 bases, and the junction held 7 bases outside the gene matches. CDR3 size: 13 residues. The CDR3 DNA follows: TGCAGCGCGACTAGCGGTAATAGCTACGAGCAGTACTTC. This encodes CSATSGNSYEQYF.

This chain joins TRBV11-1 and TRBJ2-7; 8 bases align to TRBD1. The CDR3 has 14 residues. Germline V lookup: CDR1 SGHAT, CDR2 FQDESV (reference sequence). Losses at the gene ends were 5 bases for V and 4 bases for J; bases not matched to a gene: 7. CDR3 amino acids: CASSTRTGLYEQYF. The CDR3 DNA reads as TGTGCCAGCAGCACCAGGACAGGGTTGTACGAGCAGTACTTC. Drawing the rest from reference TRBV11-1 and TRBJ2-7, the complete variable domain is EAEVAQSPRYKITEKSQAVAFWCDPISGHATLYWYRQILGQGPELLVQFQDESVVDDSQLPKDRFSAERLKGVDSTLKIQPAELGDSAMYLCASSTRTGLYEQYFGPGTRLTVT.

V usage is TRBV9 and J usage is TRBJ2-5; 9 nucleotides align to TRBD1. Germline assignment: CDR1 SGDLS and CDR2 YYNGEE. The CDR3 contains 18 residues. With 4 bases clipped from V and 4 bases from J, the junction kept 17 bases outside the gene matches. The CDR3 DNA reads as TGTGCCAGCAGCTTAACAGGACAGGGGAGGTTTGTTACAGAGACCCAGTACTTC. Translating it yields CASSLTGQGRFVTETQYF. The full variable domain, in which reference TRBV9 and TRBJ2-5 provide the parts outside the CDR3, is DSGVTQTPKHLITATGQRVTLRCSPRSGDLSVYWYQQSLDQGLQFLIQYYNGEERAKGNILERFSAQQFPDLHSELNLSSLELGDSALYFCASSLTGQGRFVTETQYFGPGTRLLVL.

For this clone: Other DNA sequences in the sample encode the same CDR3. This sequence joins TRBV18 and TRBJ2-2, with no clear D. Germline CDR1 reads KGHSH; CDR2 reads LQKENI. Trimming took off 3 bases at V and 1 base at J, with 9 bases between the two ends. This CDR3 has 15 residues. In nucleotides, the CDR3 is TGTGCCAGCTCACCGCCCGGGTTGAACACCGGGGAGCTGTTTTTT. Protein sequence: CASSPPGLNTGELFF.

The chain couples TRBV27 to TRBJ2-7; TRBD2 matches 7 bases. The germline V gene encodes CDR1 MNHEY and CDR2 SMNVEV (reference sequence). V dropped 6 bases and J dropped 7; count of bases not matched to a gene: 15. The CDR3 length is 15 residues. CDR3 coding DNA: TGTGCCAGCAGCTATAACCGGGACGCCGGGGGGGAGCAGTACTTC. Translation: CASSYNRDAGGEQYF.

The chain carries TRBV7-2 and TRBJ1-2, with 7 nucleotides matching TRBD1. The CDR3 is 13 residues long. V trimming: 5 bases; J trimming: 4 bases; junction bases outside the gene matches: 4. CDR1 is SGHTA and CDR2 is FQGNSA in the germline V gene. The CDR3 sequence: CASSPRGPYGYTF. DNA of the CDR3: TGTGCCAGCAGCCCGAGGGGGCCCTATGGCTACACCTTC. The whole variable domain, filled in from reference TRBV7-2 and TRBJ1-2, reads GAGVSQSPSNKVTEKGKDVELRCDPISGHTALYWYRQSLGQGLEFLIYFQGNSAPDKSGLPSDRFSAERTGGSVSTLTIQRTQQEDSAVYLCASSPRGPYGYTFGSGTRLTVV.

This chain links TRBV4-1 with TRBJ2-5, with 8 bases that match TRBD2. This CDR3 comprises 14 residues. Germline CDR1 MGHRA, CDR2 YSYEKL. V gave up 4 bases and J gave up 1 base; unmatched junction bases: 2. The CDR3 is CASSPGGPQETQYF. The CDR3 coding sequence is TGCGCCAGCAGCCCGGGAGGGCCCCAAGAGACCCAGTACTTC.

The CDR3 DNA reads as TGTGCCAGCAGTAGGGGACAGGGGGAGACCCAGTACTTC. It translates to CASSRGQGETQYF. The rearrangement links TRBV27 to TRBJ2-5, with TRBD1 matching 10 bases. This CDR3 has 13 residues. V was clipped by 5 bases and J by 5 bases; unmatched bases: 2. Germline lookup yields CDR1 MNHEY and CDR2 SMNVEV (reference sequence).

The chain combines TRBV5-1 with TRBJ2-3; D unclear. The germline V and J ends were trimmed by 0 bases and 5 bases, with 10 bases remaining between them. Per the germline V gene, CDR1 is SGHRS and CDR2 is YFSETQ. The CDR3 contains 14 residues. The CDR3 nucleotides read TGCGCCAGCAGCTTGGGCGAGATCGGAGATACGCAGTATTTT. It encodes CASSLGEIGDTQYF.

The chain carries TRBV7-9 and TRBJ1-5; no firm D call. The germline V gene encodes CDR1 SEHNR and CDR2 FQNEAQ (reference sequence). Trimming took off 1 base at V and 10 bases at J, with 11 bases between the two ends. This CDR3 is built from 13 residues. The CDR3 region has the DNA TGTGCCAGCAGCTTAGAAGGACTGTCCCCCCAGCATTTT. Residues: CASSLEGLSPQHF.